This passage covers 6 T cell receptor beta chains from one sample sequenced in a study of T cell repertoires in cytomegalovirus infection. In TCRdb, the reads were re-called with MiXCR into one record per CDR3 protein. The sample includes 250,000 to 300,000 distinct CDR3 sequences, about an eighth seen only once; the top ten take roughly 9.7%. The sample consisted of PBMCs. Source of these receptors: a human donor in good health (CMV status not recorded). Some clones in this sample may be carry-over from other donors' samples.

The sample holds one count of this clonotype. This rearrangement joins TRBV20-1 to TRBJ2-3; 8 bases fit TRBD1. The CDR3 loop spans 13 amino acids. V was pared by 6 bases and J by 2 bases, with 4 bases of the junction left unmatched. From germline, CDR1 is DFQATT and CDR2 SNEGSKA (reference sequence). The CDR3 loop reads CSARTGITDTQYF. CDR3 nucleotides: TGCAGTGCGCGGACAGGGATCACAGATACGCAGTATTTT.

In its sample, this clonotype was seen many times. The chain is built from TRBV7-4 and TRBJ2-2; D call uncertain. Germline V CDR1 and CDR2: SGHVT, SQSDAQ. V gave up 3 bases and J gave up 2 bases, with 22 bases separating them. This CDR3 contains 19 residues. CDR3 nucleotides: TGTGCCAGCAGCTTCAAAAGGGCCGAGGCCTGCGAAAACACCGGGGAGCTGTTTTTT. Its translation is CASSFKRAEACENTGELFF.

This clonotype was counted a few times. The J gene is TRBJ2-2, the V gene TRBV9, with D unclear. Germline lookup yields CDR1 SGDLS and CDR2 YYNGEE. This CDR3 spans 14 amino acids. The V end was cut by 0 bases, the J end by 4 bases, with 7 bases between. The CDR3 DNA reads TGTGCCAGCAGCGTAGGCTACCGCACCGGGGAGCTGTTTTTT. Translation: CASSVGYRTGELFF.

This clonotype came up a few times. The chain is built from TRBV20-1 and TRBJ2-2; tentatively, D is TRBD1 (5 bases). The length of the CDR3 is 14 residues. Per the germline V gene, CDR1 is DFQATT and CDR2 is SNEGSKA (reference sequence). Trimming left V 5 bases short and J 4 bases short, with 14 bases between. The CDR3 protein is CSAPQGTPTGELFF. The DNA of the CDR3 is TGCAGTGCTCCCCAGGGCACTCCCACCGGGGAGCTGTTTTTT.

This clonotype was observed many times. The chain recombines TRBV7-9 with TRBJ2-3; TRBD2 aligns across 8 bases. V was clipped by 3 bases and J by 5 bases; unmatched bases: 7. The CDR3 has 15 residues. Germline V gene sequence: CDR1 SEHNR, CDR2 FQNEAQ (reference sequence). The CDR3: CASSFDELAEDTQYF. Written as DNA, the CDR3 is TGTGCCAGCAGCTTCGACGAACTAGCGGAAGATACGCAGTATTTT. Supplemented by reference TRBV7-9 and TRBJ2-3, the full variable domain reads DTGVSQNPRHKITKRGQNVTFRCDPISEHNRLYWYRQTLGQGPEFLTYFQNEAQLEKSRLLSDRFSAERPKGSFSTLEIQRTEQGDSAMYLCASSFDELAEDTQYFGPGTRLTVL.

This clonotype has ten or more counts. This chain uses TRBV6-2 or TRBV6-3 with TRBJ2-1, with 7 bases identical to TRBD2. Unmatched junction bases numbered 12, after V lost 7 bases and J lost 9 bases. Per germline, CDR1 MNHEY and CDR2 SVGEGT. The CDR3 is 14 amino acids. The CDR3 here is CASMVGGSSGEQFF. The CDR3 bases are TGTGCCAGCATGGTAGGCGGGAGTAGCGGTGAGCAGTTCTTC.